This T cell receptor beta chain was recorded in a study of vaccination effects on CD4 cells after COVID-19. Study context: It was a median of 72 days after the second dose that post-vaccine samples were obtained.

Pools of viral peptides were used by the ViraFEST assay to expand antigen-specific CD4+ T cells ahead of sequencing. The culture ran for about 11 days, and then CD4+ T cells were isolated. Two-dose BNT162b2 or mRNA-1273 vaccination was given to participants. Every well housed two million PBMC, which grew in culture alongside 10 IU/ml IL-2 and approximately 10 ug/ml peptides. Comment on this clone: As yet, its antigen is unknown.

General observations from the study: Late post-vaccination samples showed marked contraction of infection- and vaccine-induced clones.

Using immunoSEQ multiplex PCR, the repertoire was profiled, and TCRdb retains in-frame clones only, with some absent. Of about 72,000 clones in the sample, about 81% are singletons; the top ten hold around 1.3%. Sample: CD4+ T cells from PBMCs cultured with HCoV-229E spike peptides, taken after COVID-19 vaccination. This receptor was identified in a human donor who received a COVID-19 vaccine.

The CDR3 DNA reads TGTGCCATCAGTGAGTCGATGGGTCTAGGGGGATCTAACTATGGCTACACCTTC. Translating gives CAISESMGLGGSNYGYTF. J is TRBJ1-2 and V is TRBV10-3, with a weak D call TRBD1 (6 bases). Trimming removed 0 bases from V and 0 bases from J, with 17 bases in between. Germline CDR1 and CDR2: ENHRY and SYGVKD. This CDR3 comprises 18 residues.